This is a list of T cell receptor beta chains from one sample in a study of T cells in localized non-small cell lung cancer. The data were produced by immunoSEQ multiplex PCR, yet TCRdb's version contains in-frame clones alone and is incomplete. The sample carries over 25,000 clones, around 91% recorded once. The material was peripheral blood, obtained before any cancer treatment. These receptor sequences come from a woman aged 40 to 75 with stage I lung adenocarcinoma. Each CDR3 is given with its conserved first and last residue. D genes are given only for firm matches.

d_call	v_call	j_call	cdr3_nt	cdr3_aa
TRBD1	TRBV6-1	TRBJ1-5	TGTGCCAGCAGTGAATTTAGGACAGGGCCTTGGGGCAATCAGCCCCAGCATTTT	CASSEFRTGPWGNQPQHF
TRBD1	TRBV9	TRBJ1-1	TGTGCCAGCAGCCCCCGACAGGGAACTGAAGCTTTCTTT	CASSPRQGTEAFF
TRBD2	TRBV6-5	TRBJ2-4	TGTGCCAGCAGCCCCGGGACTAGCGGGAGTGACATTCAGTACTTC	CASSPGTSGSDIQYF
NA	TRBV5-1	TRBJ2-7	TGCGCCAGCAGCTTAGGCGGGACAGACGAGCAGTACTTC	CASSLGGTDEQYF
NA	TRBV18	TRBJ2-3	TGTGCCAGCTCACCGGGAGATCCCCTCACAGATACGCAGTATTTT	CASSPGDPLTDTQYF
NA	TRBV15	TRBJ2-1	TGTGCCACCAGCAGGGCTCGTGACCCTAATGAGCAGTTCTTC	CATSRARDPNEQFF
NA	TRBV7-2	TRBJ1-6	TGTGCCAGCAGCTCGGGACGGAATAATTCACCCCTCCACTTT	CASSSGRNNSPLHF
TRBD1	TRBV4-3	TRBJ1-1	TGCGCCAGCAGCCAAGCAAATCGACAGGGGAGAACTGAAGCTTTCTTT	CASSQANRQGRTEAFF
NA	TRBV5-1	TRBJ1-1	TGCGCCAGCAGCTTGGTTGGGGGCGAGGTGAACACTGAAGCTTTCTTT	CASSLVGGEVNTEAFF
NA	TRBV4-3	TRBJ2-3	TGCGCCAGCAGCGATAGCGGAGGGTCCACAGATACGCAGTATTTT	CASSDSGGSTDTQYF
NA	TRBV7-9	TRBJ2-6	TGTGCCAGCAGCTTTGGGGGTAGGAGCTCTGGGGCCAACGTCCTGACTTTC	CASSFGGRSSGANVLTF
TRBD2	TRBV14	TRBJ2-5	TGTGCCAGCAGCCAAGTTCGGGGCGCGGGAGGAGAGACCCAGTACTTC	CASSQVRGAGGETQYF
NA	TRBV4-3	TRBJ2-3	TGCGCCAGCAGCCAAGCCCGGGACATAAGCACAGATACGCAGTATTTT	CASSQARDISTDTQYF
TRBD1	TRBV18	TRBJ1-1	TGTGCCAGCTCACCGGCCACAGGGGATCGCGGCACTGAAGCTTTCTTT	CASSPATGDRGTEAFF
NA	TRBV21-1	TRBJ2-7	TGTGCCAGCAGCATTTCGCACTTC	CASSISHF
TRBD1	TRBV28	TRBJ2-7	TGTGCCAGCAGTTTTGGGCAGGGGGCCGGCGAGCAGTACTTC	CASSFGQGAGEQYF
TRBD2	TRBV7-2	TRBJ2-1	TGTGCCAGCAGCTTATTGGGAGCGGGAGGTTCCTACAATGAGCAGTTCTTC	CASSLLGAGGSYNEQFF
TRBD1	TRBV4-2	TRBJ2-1	TGTGCCAGCAGCCGGACAGGTCGGAGCTCCTACAATGAGCAGTTCTTC	CASSRTGRSSYNEQFF
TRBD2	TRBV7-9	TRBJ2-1	TGTGCCAGCAGCCAAAGCTCAGCAAAGGGACTAGCGGGAGGTAATGAGCAGTTCTTC	CASSQSSAKGLAGGNEQFF
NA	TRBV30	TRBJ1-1	TGTGCCTGGAATCCCCACAGACAGATGAACACTAAAGCTTTCTTT	CAWNPHRQMNTKAFF
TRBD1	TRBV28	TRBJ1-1	TGTGCCGGCCAGGGGGGGGCTCTCGGAACTGAAGCTTTCTTT	CAGQGGALGTEAFF
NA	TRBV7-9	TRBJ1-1	TGTGCCAGCAGCCGTCCCGATGTATCTCAGGGCGGCCCAGGAAGTGAAGCTTTCTTT	CASSRPDVSQGGPGSEAFF
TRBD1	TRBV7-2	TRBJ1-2	TGTGCCAGCAGCTTCGGCAGGATTATCCAGGGGGGGTATGGCTACACCTTC	CASSFGRIIQGGYGYTF
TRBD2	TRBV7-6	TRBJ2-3	TGTGCCAGCAGCTTAGAGCATTTAGCGGGGGGGCCAGATACGCAGTATTTT	CASSLEHLAGGPDTQYF
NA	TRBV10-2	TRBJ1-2	TGCGCCAGCAGTGAGCCGGGGAGCTATGGCTACACCTTC	CASSEPGSYGYTF
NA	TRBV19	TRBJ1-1	TGTGCCAGTAGTTATCCGGGGGAAGCTTTCTTT	CASSYPGEAFF
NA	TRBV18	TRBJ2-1	TGTGCCAGCTCACAACGACAGGCCGTAAGCGATGAGCAGTTCTTC	CASSQRQAVSDEQFF